This TCR beta chain was recorded in a study of shared clonotypes between healthy human individuals. CDR1 is SGHAT, CDR2 FQNNGV, per germline. The CDR3 extends over 14 amino acids. Trimming took 6 bases from V and 4 from J, leaving 13 bases between them. In the study's own analysis: There were no quality scores in the junction-only immunoSEQ sequences, so filtering differed. Assay: immunoSEQ multiplex PCR; the TCRdb copy retains only in-frame clones and omits some. V and J calls and clone size follow that table, whereas D and trimming were derived from the DNA. This sample carries about 1.1 million clones, around 78% of them seen once, and the ten largest clones take 0.4% to 0.55%.

The specimen was memory CD4+ T cells from PBMCs. Sample subset: CD45RA-negative fraction. V gene TRBV11-2 combines with J gene TRBJ1-3; unclear D gene. This receptor was obtained from a young man in good health. Some clones in this sample may be carry-over from other donors' samples. CDR3 residues: CASSLLSGGNTIYF. In nucleotides, the CDR3 is TGTGCCAGCAGTCTATTATCGGGGGGAAACACCATATATTTT.